This passage covers 18 T cell receptor beta chains from one sample sequenced in a study of cytomegalovirus exposure and HLA in healthy donors. The PCR ran on 60 Vbeta and 13 Jbeta primers. Generated by immunoSEQ multiplex PCR, the TCRdb table keeps only in-frame clones and is missing some. This sample contains about 67,000 clones. Sequenced material: PBMCs. Receptors were obtained from a boy younger than 18 in good health and CMV-seronegative.

This chain joins TRBV7-2 and TRBJ2-1; 8 nucleotides agree with TRBD1. CDR3 length: 14 amino acids. CDR1 SGHTA and CDR2 FQGNSA come from the germline V gene. The ends lost 5 bases at V and 8 bases at J; junction bases unmatched: 8. The CDR3, as DNA: TGTGCCAGCAGCCTATCCGGACAGGGCGATGAGCAGTTCTTC. Protein sequence: CASSLSGQGDEQFF.

The CDR3 reads CASSLHPLRQGSGNTEAFF. As DNA, the CDR3 is TGTGCCAGTAGCCTACACCCATTGCGACAGGGTTCGGGGAACACTGAAGCTTTCTTT. The rearrangement joins TRBV19 to TRBJ1-1; 7 nucleotides match TRBD1. Losses at the gene ends were 6 bases for V and 1 base for J; bases not matched to a gene: 20. Germline V gives CDR1 LNHDA, CDR2 SQIVND (reference sequence). The CDR3 totals 19 residues.

This sequence joins TRBV11-2 and TRBJ1-1; 9 nucleotides agree with TRBD1. Germline values: CDR1 SGHAT, CDR2 FQNNGV. With V trimmed by 3 bases and J by 5 bases, 4 bases remained unmatched. The CDR3 consists of 14 residues. Here the CDR3 DNA reads TGTGCCAGCAGCTTGGGACAGGGATCTACTGAAGCTTTCTTT. This codes for CASSLGQGSTEAFF.

The J gene is TRBJ1-2, the V gene TRBV9, with D unresolved. CDR1 SGDLS and CDR2 YYNGEE come from the germline V gene. This CDR3 region has 14 residues. Trimming removed 1 base at V and 3 bases at J, with 10 bases between. The CDR3 nucleotides read TGTGCCAGCAGCGTAACGGGGATGGACTATGGCTACACCTTC. This gives the protein CASSVTGMDYGYTF.

CDR3: CASSRDSPSTDTQYF. CDR3 DNA: TGCGCCAGCAGCCGGGACAGCCCTAGCACAGATACGCAGTATTTT. The genes are TRBV5-1 and TRBJ2-3, with 7 bases aligning to TRBD1. CDR3 size: 15 residues. The germline CDR1 and CDR2 sequences are SGHRS and YFSETQ. The junction had 5 bases not matched to a gene; V was cut back by 4 bases and J by 0 bases.

This chain uses TRBV9 with TRBJ1-1; 8 bases agree with TRBD1. V was clipped by 0 bases and J by 1 base; unmatched bases: 8. The CDR3 length is 17 residues. Germline V gives CDR1 SGDLS, CDR2 YYNGEE. CDR3 in amino acids: CASSVAETGASNTEAFF. The CDR3 nucleotides are TGTGCCAGCAGCGTAGCCGAGACAGGGGCCTCGAACACTGAAGCTTTCTTT. Filled out from reference TRBV9 and TRBJ1-1, the complete variable domain reads DSGVTQTPKHLITATGQRVTLRCSPRSGDLSVYWYQQSLDQGLQFLIQYYNGEERAKGNILERFSAQQFPDLHSELNLSSLELGDSALYFCASSVAETGASNTEAFFGQGTRLTVV.

The chain uses TRBV19 and TRBJ1-1; D is unclear. This CDR3 has 14 residues. The ends were cut back, 6 bases at V and 5 bases at J, with 16 bases in the middle. Germline CDR1 is LNHDA and CDR2 is SQIVND (reference sequence). CDR3: CASSPRPPGTEAFF. CDR3 sequence (DNA): TGTGCCAGTAGCCCGCGACCTCCGGGAACTGAAGCTTTCTTT.

The CDR3 bases are TGTGCCAGCAGCACTAGCGGGGTGTCCCTCAATGAGCAGTTCTTC. Encoded protein: CASSTSGVSLNEQFF. The rearrangement joins TRBV5-6 to TRBJ2-1; TRBD2 matches at 10 bases. V lost 4 bases and J lost 6; bases outside the gene matches: 7. Germline CDR1 is SGHDT and CDR2 is YYEEEE. The CDR3 sequence is 15 residues long.

As to this clone: At one end the junction does not follow the germline gene, possibly because of a read error. V and J are TRBV29-1 and TRBJ2-1; 12 bases match TRBD2. CDR1 and CDR2 (germline): SQVTM, ANQGSEA. This CDR3 region has 18 residues. CDR3 protein: CSVTFLAGGPNSDNEQFF. The DNA for the CDR3 is TGCAGCGTAACCTTCCTAGCGGGAGGGCCTAACTCCGACAATGAGCAGTTCTTC.

CDR3 sequence: CASSVSLTSFTQYF. The DNA of the CDR3 is TGTGCCAGCAGCGTCAGTCTTACCTCCTTTACGCAGTATTTT. This chain connects TRBV9 to TRBJ2-3; D is unresolved. The ends were cut back, 2 bases at V and 8 bases at J, with 15 bases in the middle. The CDR3 runs to 14 residues. From germline, CDR1 is SGDLS and CDR2 YYNGEE.

J is TRBJ2-1 and V is TRBV19, with TRBD1 matching over 7 bases. Germline CDR1 reads LNHDA; CDR2 reads SQIVND (reference sequence). The V segment lost 2 bases and the J segment 4 bases; nucleotides outside the gene matches: 5. The CDR3 consists of 15 residues. For the CDR3, the DNA is TGTGCCAGTAGTATAAAGGGGGCGTTATACAATGAGCAGTTCTTC. Translation gives CASSIKGALYNEQFF. Using reference TRBV19 and TRBJ2-1 for the parts outside the CDR3, the full variable domain is DGGITQSPKYLFRKEGQNVTLSCEQNLNHDAMYWYRQDPGQGLRLIYYSQIVNDFQKGDIAEGYSVSREKKESFPLTVTSAQKNPTAFYLCASSIKGALYNEQFFGPGTRLTVL.

V usage is TRBV6-4 and J usage is TRBJ2-7, with 10 positions matching TRBD1. The V gene's germline CDR1 is MRHNA and CDR2 SNTAGT. J gave up 9 bases and V 6 bases, and 11 bases lay outside the gene matches. This CDR3 contains 14 residues. The DNA for the CDR3 is TGTGCCAGCAGGGGGCGGGACAGGGGAGGGCGGCAGTACTTC. It is translated as CASRGRDRGGRQYF.

The gene calls are TRBV18 and TRBJ1-2; TRBD1 aligns across 8 bases. The V gene end was trimmed by 2 bases and the J gene end by 7 bases; junction bases not matched to a gene: 9. The germline V gene encodes CDR1 KGHSH and CDR2 LQKENI. The length of the CDR3 is 15 residues. CDR3 region: CASSPSTQGGAGYTF. The CDR3 nucleotides read TGTGCCAGCTCACCATCGACACAGGGGGGGGCTGGCTACACCTTC.

The V gene is TRBV7-2, the J gene TRBJ2-1; 8 positions match TRBD2. The germline CDR1 and CDR2 sequences are SGHTA and FQGNSA. This CDR3 region has 13 residues. Unmatched junction bases numbered 1, after V lost 2 bases and J lost 7 bases. CDR3 sequence: CASSLLAGNEQFF. As DNA, the CDR3 is TGTGCCAGCAGCTTATTAGCGGGGAATGAGCAGTTCTTC.

The chain has TRBV30 and TRBJ1-6; D gene ambiguous. Trimming left V 2 bases short and J 9 bases short, with 8 bases between. The CDR3 has 12 residues. CDR1 and CDR2 (germline): GTSNPN, SVGIG (reference sequence). The CDR3 region is CAWSSQRSPLHF. The CDR3 coding sequence is TGTGCCTGGAGTTCACAACGTTCACCCCTCCACTTT.

The chain is built from TRBV2 and TRBJ1-2; tentatively, D is TRBD1 (5 bases). This CDR3 comprises 13 residues. Germline V lookup: CDR1 SNHLY, CDR2 FYNNEI. The V and J ends lost 2 bases and 7 bases respectively, with 11 bases between them. The CDR3 coding sequence is TGTGCCAGCAGTGAATCCAGGGAATTTGGCTACACCTTC. Protein: CASSESREFGYTF.

This rearrangement joins TRBV6-1 to TRBJ1-2, with 8 nucleotides matching TRBD1. CDR1 is MNHNS and CDR2 is SASEGT in the germline V gene. The CDR3 sequence is 13 residues long. The V and J ends lost 6 bases and 3 bases, in that order; junction bases with no gene match: 3. The CDR3 region is CASRQGADYGYTF. CDR3 bases: TGTGCCAGCAGGCAGGGGGCTGACTATGGCTACACCTTC.

The CDR3 DNA reads TGTGCCAGCAGTCCCCAGGGGGCGGACTACAATGAGCAGTTCTTC. Amino acids: CASSPQGADYNEQFF. J is TRBJ2-1 and V is TRBV6-4, with 8 bases that match TRBD1. This CDR3 comprises 15 residues. Trimming at V came to 5 bases and at J to 3 bases, leaving 6 bases not matched to a gene. Germline assignment: CDR1 MRHNA and CDR2 SNTAGT.